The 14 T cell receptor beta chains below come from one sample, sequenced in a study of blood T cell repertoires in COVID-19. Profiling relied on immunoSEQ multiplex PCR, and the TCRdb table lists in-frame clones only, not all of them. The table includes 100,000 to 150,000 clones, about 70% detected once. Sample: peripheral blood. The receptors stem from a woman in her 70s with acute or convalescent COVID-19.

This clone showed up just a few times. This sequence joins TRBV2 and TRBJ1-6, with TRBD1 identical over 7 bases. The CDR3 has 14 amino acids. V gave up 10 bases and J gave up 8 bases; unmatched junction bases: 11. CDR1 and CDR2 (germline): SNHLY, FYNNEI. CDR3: CATRGRGMHSPLHF. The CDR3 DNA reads TGTGCCACCCGGGGCAGGGGGATGCATTCACCCCTCCACTTT.

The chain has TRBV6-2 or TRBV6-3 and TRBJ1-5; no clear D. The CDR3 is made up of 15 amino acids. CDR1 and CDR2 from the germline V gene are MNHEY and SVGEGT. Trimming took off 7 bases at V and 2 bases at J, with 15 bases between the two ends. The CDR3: CASNPRGNGNQPQHF. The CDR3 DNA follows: TGTGCCAGCAACCCTCGGGGAAATGGCAATCAGCCCCAGCATTTT.

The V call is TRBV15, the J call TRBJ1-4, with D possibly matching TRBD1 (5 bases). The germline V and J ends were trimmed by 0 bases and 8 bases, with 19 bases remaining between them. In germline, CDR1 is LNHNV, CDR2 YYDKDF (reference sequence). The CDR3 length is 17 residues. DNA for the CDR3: TGTGCCACCAGCAGAGATGCCTCCAGGGCCTCGGAAGAAAAACTGTTTTTT. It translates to CATSRDASRASEEKLFF.

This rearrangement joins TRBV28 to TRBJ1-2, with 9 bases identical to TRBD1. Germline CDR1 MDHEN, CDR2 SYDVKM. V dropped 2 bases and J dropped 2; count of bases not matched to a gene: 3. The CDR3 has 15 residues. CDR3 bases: TGTGCCAGCAGTTTACCGGGACAGGGAAACTATGGCTACACCTTC. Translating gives CASSLPGQGNYGYTF.

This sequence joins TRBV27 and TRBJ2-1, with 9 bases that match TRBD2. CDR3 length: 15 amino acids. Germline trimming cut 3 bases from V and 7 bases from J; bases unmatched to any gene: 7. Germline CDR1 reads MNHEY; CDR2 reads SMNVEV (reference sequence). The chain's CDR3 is CASSFASGKVNEQFF. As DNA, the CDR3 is TGTGCCAGCAGTTTCGCTAGCGGGAAGGTGAATGAGCAGTTCTTC.

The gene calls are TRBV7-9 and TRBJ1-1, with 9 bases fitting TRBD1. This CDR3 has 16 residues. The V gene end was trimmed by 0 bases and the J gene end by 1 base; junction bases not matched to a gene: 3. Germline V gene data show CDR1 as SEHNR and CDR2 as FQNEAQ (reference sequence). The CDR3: CASSLAEGQGNTEAFF. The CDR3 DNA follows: TGTGCCAGCAGCTTAGCGGAGGGACAGGGGAACACTGAAGCTTTCTTT.

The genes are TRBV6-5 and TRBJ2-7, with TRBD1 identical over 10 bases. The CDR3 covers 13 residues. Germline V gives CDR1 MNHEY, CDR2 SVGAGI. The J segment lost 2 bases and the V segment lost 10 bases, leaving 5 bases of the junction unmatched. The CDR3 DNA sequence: TGTGCCACCGGGACAGGGGATACCTACGAGCAGTACTTC. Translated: CATGTGDTYEQYF.

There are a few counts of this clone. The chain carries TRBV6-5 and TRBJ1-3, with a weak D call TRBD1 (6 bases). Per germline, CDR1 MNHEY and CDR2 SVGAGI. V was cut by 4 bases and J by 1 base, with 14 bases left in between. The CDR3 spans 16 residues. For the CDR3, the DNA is TGTGCCAGCAGTTCACAGGCAGGGGCTTCTGGAAACACCATATATTTT. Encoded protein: CASSSQAGASGNTIYF.

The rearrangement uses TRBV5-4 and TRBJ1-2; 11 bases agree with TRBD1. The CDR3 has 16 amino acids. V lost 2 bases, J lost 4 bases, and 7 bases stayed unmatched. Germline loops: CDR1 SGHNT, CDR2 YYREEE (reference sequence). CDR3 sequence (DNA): TGTGCCAGCAGCTTAAGGACAGGGGGCCTTCCCTATGGCTACACCTTC. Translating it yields CASSLRTGGLPYGYTF.

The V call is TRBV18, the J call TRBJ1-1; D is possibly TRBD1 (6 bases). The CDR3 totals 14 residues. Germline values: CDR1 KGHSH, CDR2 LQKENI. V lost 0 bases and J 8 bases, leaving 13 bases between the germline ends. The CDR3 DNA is TGTGCCAGCTCACCACCGGTGAGGGGGTTCGAAGCTTTCTTT. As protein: CASSPPVRGFEAFF.

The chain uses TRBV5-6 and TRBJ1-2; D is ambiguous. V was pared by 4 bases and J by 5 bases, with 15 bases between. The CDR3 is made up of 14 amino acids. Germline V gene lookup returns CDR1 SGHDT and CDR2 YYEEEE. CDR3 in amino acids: CASSPRPGSYGYTF. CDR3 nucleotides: TGTGCCAGCAGCCCCAGGCCGGGGAGTTATGGCTACACCTTC.

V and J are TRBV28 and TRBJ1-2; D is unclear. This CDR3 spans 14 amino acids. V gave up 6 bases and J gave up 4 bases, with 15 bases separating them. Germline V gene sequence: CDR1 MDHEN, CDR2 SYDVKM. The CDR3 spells CASSRHEGAYGYTF. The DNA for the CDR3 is TGTGCCAGCAGCCGGCATGAGGGAGCCTATGGCTACACCTTC.

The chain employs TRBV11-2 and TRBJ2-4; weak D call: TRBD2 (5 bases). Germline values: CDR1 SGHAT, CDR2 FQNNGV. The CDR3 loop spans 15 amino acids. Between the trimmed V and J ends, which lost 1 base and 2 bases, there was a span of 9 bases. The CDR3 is CASSLVTGTKNIQYF. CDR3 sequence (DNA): TGTGCCAGCAGCTTAGTGACGGGGACCAAAAACATTCAGTACTTC.

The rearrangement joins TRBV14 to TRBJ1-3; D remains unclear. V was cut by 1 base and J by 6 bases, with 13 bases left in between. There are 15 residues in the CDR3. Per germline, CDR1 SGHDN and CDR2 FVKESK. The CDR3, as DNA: TGTGCCAGCAGCCAAGGACACGGCTTTTTAAACACCATATATTTT. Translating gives CASSQGHGFLNTIYF.